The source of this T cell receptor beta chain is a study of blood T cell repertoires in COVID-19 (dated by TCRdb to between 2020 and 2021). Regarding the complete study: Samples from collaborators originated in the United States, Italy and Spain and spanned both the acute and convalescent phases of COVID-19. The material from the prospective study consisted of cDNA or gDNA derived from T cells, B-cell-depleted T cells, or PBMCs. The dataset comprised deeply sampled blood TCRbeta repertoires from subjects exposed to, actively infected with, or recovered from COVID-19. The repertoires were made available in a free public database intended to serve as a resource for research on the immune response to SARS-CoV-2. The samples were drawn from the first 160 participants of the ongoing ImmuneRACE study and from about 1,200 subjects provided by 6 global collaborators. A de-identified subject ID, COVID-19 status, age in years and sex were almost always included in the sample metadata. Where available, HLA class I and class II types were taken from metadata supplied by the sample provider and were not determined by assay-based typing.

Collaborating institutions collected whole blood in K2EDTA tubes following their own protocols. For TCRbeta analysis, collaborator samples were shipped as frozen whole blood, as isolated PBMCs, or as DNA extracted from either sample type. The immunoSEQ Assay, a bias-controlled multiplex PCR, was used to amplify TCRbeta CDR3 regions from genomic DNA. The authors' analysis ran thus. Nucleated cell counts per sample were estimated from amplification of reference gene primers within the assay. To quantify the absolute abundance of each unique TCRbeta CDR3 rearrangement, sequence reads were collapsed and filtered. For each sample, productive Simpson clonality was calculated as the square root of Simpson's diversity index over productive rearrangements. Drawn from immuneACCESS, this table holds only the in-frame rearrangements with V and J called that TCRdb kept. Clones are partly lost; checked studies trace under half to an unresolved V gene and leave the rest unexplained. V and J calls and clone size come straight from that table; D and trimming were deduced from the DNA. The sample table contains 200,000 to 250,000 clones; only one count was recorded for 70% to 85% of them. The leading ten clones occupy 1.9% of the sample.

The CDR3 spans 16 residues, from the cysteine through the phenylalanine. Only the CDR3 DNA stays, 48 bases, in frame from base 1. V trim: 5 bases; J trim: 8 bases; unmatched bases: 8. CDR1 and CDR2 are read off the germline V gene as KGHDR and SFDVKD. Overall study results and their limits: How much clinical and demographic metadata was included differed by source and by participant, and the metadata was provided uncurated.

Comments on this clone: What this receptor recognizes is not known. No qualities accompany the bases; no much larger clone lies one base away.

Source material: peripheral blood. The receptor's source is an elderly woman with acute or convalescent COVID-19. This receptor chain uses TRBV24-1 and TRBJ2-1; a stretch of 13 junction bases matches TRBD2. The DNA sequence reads TGTGCCACCAGTGGGACTAGCGGGAGTTTAAATGATGAGCAGTTCTTC. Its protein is CATSGTSGSLNDEQFF.